The clone carrying this T cell receptor (beta chain) was seen only once. What it binds is unknown. This sample was included in a study of T cell repertoires and HLA-DP antigens. The method was immunoSEQ multiplex PCR; TCRdb's version includes in-frame clones alone and lacks a portion of them. This sample yields about 120,000 clones, of which approximately 92% are seen a single time; approximately 0.29% belongs to the top ten. The sequenced material came from CD4+ T cells from PBMCs. The TCR sequence derives from a woman younger than 35 in good health and CMV-seronegative.

The CDR3 here is CASSQDGGLNTEAFF. The CDR3 bases are TGCGCCAGCAGCCAAGATGGAGGCCTGAACACTGAAGCTTTCTTT. This rearrangement joins TRBV4-3 to TRBJ1-1; D is uncertain. V was trimmed by 0 bases and J by 0 bases, leaving 8 bases between them. This CDR3 region has 15 residues. Germline values: CDR1 LGHNA, CDR2 YSLEER.